This T cell receptor beta chain was retrieved from a study of cytomegalovirus exposure and HLA in healthy donors. Notes on the study in general: Some V segments could not be told apart, so they were left out, TRBV6-2 and TRBV6-3 among them.

PCR employed 60 Vbeta and 13 Jbeta primers. TCRdb keeps only in-frame clones here, not all; method: immunoSEQ multiplex PCR. The sample features about 160,000 clones, with 1% to 1.5% in its top ten. The germline CDR1 and CDR2 sequences are SGHRS and YFSETQ. Trimming took 4 bases from V and 2 from J; bases not matched to a gene: 4. The CDR3 loop spans 14 amino acids. Note on this clone: Its target is not known.

This receptor was identified in a woman aged 55-69 years in good health and CMV-seronegative. Sequencing was carried out using PBMCs. The V and J genes are TRBV5-1 and TRBJ2-5; 8 positions match TRBD1. The CDR3 spells CASSAGQGQETQYF. CDR3 sequence (DNA): TGCGCCAGCAGCGCAGGACAGGGACAAGAGACCCAGTACTTC.